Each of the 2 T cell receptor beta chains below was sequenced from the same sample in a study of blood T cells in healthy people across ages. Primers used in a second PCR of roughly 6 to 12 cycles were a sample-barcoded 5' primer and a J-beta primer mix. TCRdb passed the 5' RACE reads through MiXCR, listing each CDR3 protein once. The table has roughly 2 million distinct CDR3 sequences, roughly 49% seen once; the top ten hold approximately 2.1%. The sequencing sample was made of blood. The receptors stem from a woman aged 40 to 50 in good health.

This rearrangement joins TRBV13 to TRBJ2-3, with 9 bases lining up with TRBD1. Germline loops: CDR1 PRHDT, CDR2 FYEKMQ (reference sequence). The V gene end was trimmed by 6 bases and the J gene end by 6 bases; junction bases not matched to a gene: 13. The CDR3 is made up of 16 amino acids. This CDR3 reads CASSSNADRGKDTQYF. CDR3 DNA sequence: TGTGCCAGCAGTTCAAACGCCGACAGGGGGAAGGATACGCAGTATTTT.

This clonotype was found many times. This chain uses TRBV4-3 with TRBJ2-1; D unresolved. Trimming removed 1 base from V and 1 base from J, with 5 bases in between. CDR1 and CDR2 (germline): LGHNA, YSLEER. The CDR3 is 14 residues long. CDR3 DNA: TGCGCCAGCAGCCAAGGGGTGTCCTACAATGAGCAGTTCTTC. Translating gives CASSQGVSYNEQFF.